This entry describes one T cell receptor (beta chain). Its matching antigen is unknown. This record belongs to a study of human T cells and chemical hapten exposure. Study as a whole: Throughout the approximately 24-week study, diphenylcyclopropenone was applied weekly to the patients' scalps. Read at 6 days, the patch tests placed 0.01% DPC on the upper back.

Within the library, unique molecular identifiers were attached to each individual cDNA molecule. One entry per CDR3 protein, called by TCRdb with MiXCR from the RACE reads. The table has 50,000 or so distinct CDR3 sequences, 9% to 10% seen once. This sample's time point: patch test 3, about 24 weeks after DPC sensitization. Treatment reported: therapeutic diphenylcyclopropenone sensitization with weekly scalp DPC. This CDR3 comprises 16 residues. Per germline, CDR1 MNHEY and CDR2 SVGAGI. Germline trimming cut 5 bases from V and 0 bases from J; bases unmatched to any gene: 6. Findings and limits, study-wide: Sensitizing to DPC left TCRs with a frequency above 1 in 1000 unaltered.

This chain uses TRBV6-5 with TRBJ2-3; 9 bases agree with TRBD2. The TCR originated in a woman between 40 and 50 years old with alopecia areata. Some clones in this sample may be carry-over from other donors' samples. The material was whole blood, obtained in connection with sensitization to the hapten diphenylcyclopropenone (DPC). This CDR3 reads CASSLRLAASTDTQYF. CDR3 DNA: TGTGCCAGCAGTCTCCGACTAGCGGCTAGCACAGATACGCAGTATTTT.